The sequence of this TCR beta chain was determined in a study of T cell responses to AZD1222 COVID-19 vaccine. Broader study findings: Per reports, nearly half of all spike-specific TCRs target regions that are unmutated in variants. The breadth and depth of Spike-specific TCRs increased once two AZD1222 doses had been given. Seropositive status at baseline applied to only six AZD1222 recipients.

This table comes from immunoSEQ multiplex PCR, and its TCRdb copy is limited to in-frame clones, with some not included. The sample carries some 91,000 clones, around 86% recorded once. Germline V gene data show CDR1 as SGHVS and CDR2 as FNYEAQ. V was pared by 1 base and J by 3 bases, with 6 bases between. The CDR3 loop spans 13 amino acids. This clone was picked up one time. The antigen is undetermined. This TCR was sampled from an adult in good health. The specimen was peripheral blood, collected on day 0 of AZD1222 vaccination. The chain uses TRBV7-6 and TRBJ2-5; D not certain. CDR3 coding DNA: TGTGCCAGCAGCTTAGGGCTGAAAGAGACCCAGTACTTC. It encodes CASSLGLKETQYF.